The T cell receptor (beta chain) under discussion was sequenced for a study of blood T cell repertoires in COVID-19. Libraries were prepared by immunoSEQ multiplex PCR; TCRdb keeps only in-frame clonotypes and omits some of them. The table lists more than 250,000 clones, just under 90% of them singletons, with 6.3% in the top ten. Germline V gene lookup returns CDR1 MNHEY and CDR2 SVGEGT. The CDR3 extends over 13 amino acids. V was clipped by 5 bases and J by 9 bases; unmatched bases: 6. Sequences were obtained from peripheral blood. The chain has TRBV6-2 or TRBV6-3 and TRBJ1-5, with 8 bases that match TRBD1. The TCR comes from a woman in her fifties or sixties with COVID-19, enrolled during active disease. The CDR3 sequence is CASSDRGFRPQHF. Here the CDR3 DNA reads TGTGCCAGCAGTGACAGGGGATTTAGGCCCCAGCATTTT.